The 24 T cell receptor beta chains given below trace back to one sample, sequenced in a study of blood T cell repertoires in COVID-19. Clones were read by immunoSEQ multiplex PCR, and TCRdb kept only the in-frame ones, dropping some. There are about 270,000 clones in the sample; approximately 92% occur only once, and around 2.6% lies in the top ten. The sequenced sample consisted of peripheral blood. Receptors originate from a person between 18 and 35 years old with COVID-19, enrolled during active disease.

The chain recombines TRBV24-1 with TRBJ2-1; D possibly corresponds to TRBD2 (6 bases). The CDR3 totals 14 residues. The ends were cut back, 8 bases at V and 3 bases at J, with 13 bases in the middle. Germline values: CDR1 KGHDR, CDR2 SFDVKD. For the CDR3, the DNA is TGTGCCACCAAGGACTCCGGGGGCTACAATGAGCAGTTCTTC. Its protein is CATKDSGGYNEQFF.

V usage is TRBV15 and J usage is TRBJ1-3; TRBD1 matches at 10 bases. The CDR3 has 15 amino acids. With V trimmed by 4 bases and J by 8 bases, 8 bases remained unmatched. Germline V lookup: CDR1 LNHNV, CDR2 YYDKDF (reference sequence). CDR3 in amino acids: CATSIDRGLGDTIYF. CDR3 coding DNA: TGTGCCACCAGCATCGACAGGGGGCTGGGGGACACCATATATTTT.

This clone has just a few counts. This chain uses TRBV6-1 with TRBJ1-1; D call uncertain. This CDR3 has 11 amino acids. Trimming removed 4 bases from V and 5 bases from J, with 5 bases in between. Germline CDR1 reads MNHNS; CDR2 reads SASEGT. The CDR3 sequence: CASSGPTEAFF. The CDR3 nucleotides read TGTGCCAGCAGTGGTCCGACTGAAGCTTTCTTT.

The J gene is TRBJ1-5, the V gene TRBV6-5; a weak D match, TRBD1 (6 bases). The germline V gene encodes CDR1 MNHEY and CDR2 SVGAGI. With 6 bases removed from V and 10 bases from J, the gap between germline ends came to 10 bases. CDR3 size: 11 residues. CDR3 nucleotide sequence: TGTGCCAGCAGGGTACAGGGACCCCAGCATTTT. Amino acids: CASRVQGPQHF.

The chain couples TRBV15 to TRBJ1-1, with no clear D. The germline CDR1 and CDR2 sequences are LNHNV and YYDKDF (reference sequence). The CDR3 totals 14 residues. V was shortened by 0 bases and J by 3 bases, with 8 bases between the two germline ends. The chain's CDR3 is CATSRDFQDTEAFF. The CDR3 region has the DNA TGTGCCACCAGCAGAGATTTCCAGGACACTGAAGCTTTCTTT.

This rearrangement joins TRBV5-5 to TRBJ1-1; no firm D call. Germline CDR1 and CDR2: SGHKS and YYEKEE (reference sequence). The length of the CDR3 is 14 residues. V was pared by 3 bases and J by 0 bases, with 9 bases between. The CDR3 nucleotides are TGTGCCAGCAGCTGGCATCAGATGAACACTGAAGCTTTCTTT. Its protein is CASSWHQMNTEAFF. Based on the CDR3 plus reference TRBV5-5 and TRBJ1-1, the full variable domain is DAGVTQSPTHLIKTRGQQVTLRCSPISGHKSVSWYQQVLGQGPQFIFQYYEKEERGRGNFPDRFSARQFPNYSSELNVNALLLGDSALYLCASSWHQMNTEAFFGQGTRLTVV.

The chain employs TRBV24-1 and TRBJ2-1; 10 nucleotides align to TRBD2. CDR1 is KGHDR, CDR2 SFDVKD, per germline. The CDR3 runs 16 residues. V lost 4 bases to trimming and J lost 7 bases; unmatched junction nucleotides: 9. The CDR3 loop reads CATSDQAGGPNNEQFF. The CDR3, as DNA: TGTGCCACCAGTGACCAAGCGGGAGGGCCGAATAATGAGCAGTTCTTC.

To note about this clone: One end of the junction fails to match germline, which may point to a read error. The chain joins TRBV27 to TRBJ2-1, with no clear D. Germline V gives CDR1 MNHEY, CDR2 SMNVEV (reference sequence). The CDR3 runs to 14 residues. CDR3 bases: TGTGCCAGCAGTTTAACAGCATCCTCCAATGAGCAGTTCTTC. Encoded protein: CASSLTASSNEQFF.

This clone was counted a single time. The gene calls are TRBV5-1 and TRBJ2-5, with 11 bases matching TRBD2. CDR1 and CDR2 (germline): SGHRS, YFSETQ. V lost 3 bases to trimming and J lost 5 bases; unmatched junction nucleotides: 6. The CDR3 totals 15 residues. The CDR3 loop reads CASSSSGRLEETQYF. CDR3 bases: TGCGCCAGCAGCTCTAGCGGGAGGCTCGAGGAGACCCAGTACTTC.

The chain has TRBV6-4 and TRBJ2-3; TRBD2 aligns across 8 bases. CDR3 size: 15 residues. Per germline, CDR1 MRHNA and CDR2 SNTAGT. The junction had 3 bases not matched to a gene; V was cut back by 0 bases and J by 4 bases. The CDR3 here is CASSDSTSGSDTQYF. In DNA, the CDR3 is TGTGCCAGCAGTGACTCAACTAGCGGCTCAGATACGCAGTATTTT.

The CDR3 DNA follows: TGCGCCAGCCGAGGTGGTTCAACAGATACGCAGTATTTT. It codes for CASRGGSTDTQYF. The chain uses TRBV10-1 and TRBJ2-3; D unresolved. Germline values: CDR1 WNHNN, CDR2 SYGVQD (reference sequence). CDR3 length: 13 residues. V dropped 8 bases and J dropped 3 bases, with 12 bases sitting between them.

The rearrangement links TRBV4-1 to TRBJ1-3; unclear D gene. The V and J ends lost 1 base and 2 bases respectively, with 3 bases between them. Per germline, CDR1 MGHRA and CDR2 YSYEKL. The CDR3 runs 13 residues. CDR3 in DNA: TGCGCCAGCAGCCAAGGAGCTGGAAACACCATATATTTT. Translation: CASSQGAGNTIYF.

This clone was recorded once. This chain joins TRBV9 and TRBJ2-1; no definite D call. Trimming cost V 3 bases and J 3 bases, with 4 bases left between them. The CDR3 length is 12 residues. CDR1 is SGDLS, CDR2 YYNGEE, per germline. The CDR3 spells CASSAYYNEQFF. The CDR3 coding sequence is TGTGCCAGCAGCGCCTACTACAATGAGCAGTTCTTC.

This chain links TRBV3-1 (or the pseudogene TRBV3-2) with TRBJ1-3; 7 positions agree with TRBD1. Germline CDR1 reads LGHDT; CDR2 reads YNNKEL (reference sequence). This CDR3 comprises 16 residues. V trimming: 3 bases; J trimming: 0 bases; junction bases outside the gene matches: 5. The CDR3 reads CASSQGDRSSGNTIYF. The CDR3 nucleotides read TGTGCCAGCAGCCAGGGGGACAGAAGCTCTGGAAACACCATATATTTT.

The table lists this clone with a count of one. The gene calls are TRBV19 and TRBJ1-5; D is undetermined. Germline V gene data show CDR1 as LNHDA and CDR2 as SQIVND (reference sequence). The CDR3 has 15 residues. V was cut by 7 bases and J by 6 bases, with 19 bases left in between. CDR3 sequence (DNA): TGTGCCAGTAAGAGAGCCGGGGAGGACGGTCAGCCCCAGCATTTT. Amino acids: CASKRAGEDGQPQHF.

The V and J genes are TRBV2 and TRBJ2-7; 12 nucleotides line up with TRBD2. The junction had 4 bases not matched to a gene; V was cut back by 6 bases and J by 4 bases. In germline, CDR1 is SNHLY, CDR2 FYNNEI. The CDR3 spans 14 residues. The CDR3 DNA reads TGTGCCAGCAGGATGACTAGCGGGAGTTACGAGCAGTACTTC. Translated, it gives CASRMTSGSYEQYF.

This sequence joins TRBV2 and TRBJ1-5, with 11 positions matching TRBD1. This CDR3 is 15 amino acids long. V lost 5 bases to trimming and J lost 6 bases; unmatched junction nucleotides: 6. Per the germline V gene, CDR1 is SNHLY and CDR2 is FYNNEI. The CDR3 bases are TGTGCCAGCAGTAAACCGGGACAGGGGGTTCAGCCCCAGCATTTT. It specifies CASSKPGQGVQPQHF.

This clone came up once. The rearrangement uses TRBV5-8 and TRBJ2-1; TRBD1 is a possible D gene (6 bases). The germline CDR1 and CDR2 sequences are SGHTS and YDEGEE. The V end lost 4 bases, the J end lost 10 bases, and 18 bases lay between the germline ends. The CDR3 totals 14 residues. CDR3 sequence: CASSIQGSGLEQFF. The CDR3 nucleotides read TGTGCCAGCAGCATCCAGGGGAGCGGATTAGAGCAGTTCTTC.

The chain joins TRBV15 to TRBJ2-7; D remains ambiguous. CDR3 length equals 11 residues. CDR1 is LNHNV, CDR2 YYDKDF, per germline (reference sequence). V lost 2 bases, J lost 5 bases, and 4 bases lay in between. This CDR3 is CATSRQNEQYF. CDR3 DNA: TGTGCCACCAGCAGACAGAACGAGCAGTACTTC.

Here the CDR3 reads CASRTTTGDTEAFF. DNA of the CDR3: TGTGCCAGCAGGACAACGACAGGGGACACTGAAGCTTTCTTT. The chain recombines TRBV2 with TRBJ1-1, with TRBD1 matching over 8 bases. V lost 6 bases, J lost 3 bases, and 6 bases stayed unmatched. From germline, CDR1 is SNHLY and CDR2 FYNNEI. CDR3 length: 14 amino acids.

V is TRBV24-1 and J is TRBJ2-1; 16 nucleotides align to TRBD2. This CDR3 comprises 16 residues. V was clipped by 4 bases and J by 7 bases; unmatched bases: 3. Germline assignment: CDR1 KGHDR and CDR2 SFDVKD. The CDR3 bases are TGTGCCACCAGTGACCCGGGACTAGCGGGAGGGAATGAGCAGTTCTTC. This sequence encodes CATSDPGLAGGNEQFF.

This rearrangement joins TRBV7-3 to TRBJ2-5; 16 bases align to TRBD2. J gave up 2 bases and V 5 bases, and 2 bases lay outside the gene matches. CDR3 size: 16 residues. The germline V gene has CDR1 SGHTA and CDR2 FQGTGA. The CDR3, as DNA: TGTGCCAGCAGCCTGGGACTAGCGGGAGGGCAAGAGACCCAGTACTTC. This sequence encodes CASSLGLAGGQETQYF. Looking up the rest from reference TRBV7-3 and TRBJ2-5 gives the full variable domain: GAGVSQTPSNKVTEKGKYVELRCDPISGHTALYWYRQSLGQGPEFLIYFQGTGAADDSGLPNDRFFAVRPEGSVSTLKIQRTERGDSAVYLCASSLGLAGGQETQYFGPGTRLLVL.

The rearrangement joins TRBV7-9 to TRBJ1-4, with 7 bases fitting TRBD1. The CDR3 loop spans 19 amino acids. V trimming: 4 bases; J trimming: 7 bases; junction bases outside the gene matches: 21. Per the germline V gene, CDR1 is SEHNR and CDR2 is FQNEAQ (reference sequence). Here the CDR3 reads CASSSETANDRVDGEKLFF. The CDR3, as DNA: TGTGCCAGCAGCTCCGAAACCGCTAATGACAGGGTGGATGGTGAAAAACTGTTTTTT.

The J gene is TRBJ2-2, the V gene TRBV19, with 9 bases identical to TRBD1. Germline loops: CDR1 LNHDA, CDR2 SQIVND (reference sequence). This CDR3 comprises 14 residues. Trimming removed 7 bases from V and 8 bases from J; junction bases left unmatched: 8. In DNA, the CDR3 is TGTGCCAGTATTTCACAGGGGGCGCTGGGGGAGCTGTTTTTT. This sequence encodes CASISQGALGELFF. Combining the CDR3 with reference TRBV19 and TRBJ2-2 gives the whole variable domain DGGITQSPKYLFRKEGQNVTLSCEQNLNHDAMYWYRQDPGQGLRLIYYSQIVNDFQKGDIAEGYSVSREKKESFPLTVTSAQKNPTAFYLCASISQGALGELFFGEGSRLTVL.